The 12 T cell receptor beta chains given below trace back to one sample, sequenced in a study of cytomegalovirus exposure and HLA in healthy donors. Some clones are missing from TCRdb's copy, which holds only in-frame ones; the method was immunoSEQ multiplex PCR. The repertoire holds 100,000 or so clones, with about 90% as singletons. Material: PBMCs. The origin of the receptors is a man aged 18-30 years in good health and CMV-seropositive.

The V gene is TRBV29-1, the J gene TRBJ2-1, with a tentative D call TRBD2 (6 bases). Trimming took 4 bases from V and 10 from J, leaving 17 bases between them. Germline assignment: CDR1 SQVTM and CDR2 ANQGSEA. This CDR3 is 13 amino acids long. CDR3 DNA sequence: TGCAGCGTTGGGACAAGTGGGGGGTGGGAGCAGTTCTTC. Its translation: CSVGTSGGWEQFF.

The chain employs TRBV5-1 and TRBJ2-6; unclear D gene. This CDR3 is built from 16 residues. CDR1 is SGHRS and CDR2 is YFSETQ in the germline V gene. V was trimmed by 1 base and J by 1 base, leaving 9 bases between them. The CDR3 bases are TGCGCCAGCAGCTTGAGTATCGGGTCTGGGGCCAACGTCCTGACTTTC. This translates into CASSLSIGSGANVLTF.

This chain connects TRBV7-3 to TRBJ2-1, with 8 bases aligning to TRBD1. The CDR3 is 14 amino acids. V was clipped by 3 bases and J by 5 bases; unmatched bases: 3. Germline CDR1 is SGHTA and CDR2 is FQGTGA. CDR3 nucleotide sequence: TGTGCCAGCAGCTTGGACAGGGCCCACAATGAGCAGTTCTTC. Amino acid sequence: CASSLDRAHNEQFF.

V and J are TRBV27 and TRBJ2-3, with D tentatively TRBD1 (5 bases). The length of the CDR3 is 15 residues. The V gene's germline CDR1 is MNHEY and CDR2 SMNVEV (reference sequence). V shed 0 bases and J shed 2 bases, with 9 bases lying between them. DNA for the CDR3: TGTGCCAGCAGTTTATCTGAGACAGCCACAGATACGCAGTATTTT. It codes for CASSLSETATDTQYF.

The chain has TRBV10-3 and TRBJ1-2, with D perhaps matching TRBD1 (5 bases). V shed 0 bases and J shed 3 bases, with 8 bases lying between them. Per the germline V gene, CDR1 is ENHRY and CDR2 is SYGVKD. CDR3 length: 14 residues. This CDR3 reads CAISESGQDYGYTF. In DNA, the CDR3 is TGTGCCATCAGTGAGTCGGGGCAGGACTATGGCTACACCTTC.

The chain recombines TRBV6-6 with TRBJ2-7, with 7 bases lining up with TRBD2. CDR1 and CDR2 from the germline V gene are MNHNY and SVGAGI (reference sequence). Trimming cost V 0 bases and J 3 bases; bases outside gene matches: 2. There are 14 residues in the CDR3. As DNA, the CDR3 is TGTGCCAGCAGTTACTCCCGGACTAGCTACGAGCAGTACTTC. This translates into CASSYSRTSYEQYF.

This clone was observed a handful of times. The rearrangement links TRBV6-5 to TRBJ2-2; tentatively, D is TRBD1 (6 bases). CDR1 and CDR2 from the germline V gene are MNHEY and SVGAGI. The V end was cut by 6 bases, the J end by 4 bases, with 9 bases between. This CDR3 comprises 13 residues. The CDR3 DNA is TGTGCCAGCAGAGGACAGCTCACCGGGGAGCTGTTTTTT. Translation: CASRGQLTGELFF.

This chain connects TRBV7-2 to TRBJ2-1, with D perhaps matching TRBD1 (5 bases). This CDR3 comprises 13 residues. Trimming pared 2 bases from V and 10 bases from J, leaving 12 bases between. Germline assignment: CDR1 SGHTA and CDR2 FQGNSA. Here the CDR3 reads CASSLSRAREQFF. In DNA form, the CDR3 reads TGTGCCAGCAGCTTATCCAGGGCTCGGGAGCAGTTCTTC.

The V call is TRBV5-6, the J call TRBJ2-1; 11 nucleotides align to TRBD2. Losses at the gene ends were 2 bases for V and 9 bases for J; bases not matched to a gene: 10. There are 16 residues in the CDR3. Germline lookup yields CDR1 SGHDT and CDR2 YYEEEE. The CDR3 protein is CASSLRLLAGAGEQFF. The DNA of the CDR3 is TGTGCCAGCAGCTTACGACTACTAGCGGGAGCGGGTGAGCAGTTCTTC.

The rearrangement links TRBV4-2 to TRBJ1-4; D uncertain. The germline V gene encodes CDR1 LGHNA and CDR2 YNFKEQ. V was clipped by 3 bases and J by 10 bases, with 15 bases between them. The length of the CDR3 is 14 residues. The CDR3 sequence is CASSQEGRAAKLFF. In nucleotides, the CDR3 is TGTGCCAGCAGCCAGGAAGGACGAGCGGCAAAACTGTTTTTT.

The chain recombines TRBV29-1 with TRBJ2-7; weak D call: TRBD2 (6 bases). Trimming pared 7 bases from V and 2 bases from J, leaving 15 bases between. In germline, CDR1 is SQVTM, CDR2 ANQGSEA. CDR3 length: 13 amino acids. CDR3 in amino acids: CSAGGTAAYEQYF. In DNA form, the CDR3 reads TGCAGCGCTGGGGGGACGGCAGCCTACGAGCAGTACTTC.

The V and J genes are TRBV19 and TRBJ1-1; TRBD1 aligns across 9 bases. This CDR3 contains 17 residues. Germline V CDR1 and CDR2: LNHDA, SQIVND (reference sequence). V shed 6 bases and J 5 bases; nucleotides not matched to a gene: 16. CDR3 DNA: TGTGCCAGTAGCAAAACGGGACAGGGTAGTGTTTATACTGAAGCTTTCTTT. Translation gives CASSKTGQGSVYTEAFF.